This T cell receptor beta chain is drawn from a study of technical replicates of blood from several donors. Libraries were prepared by immunoSEQ multiplex PCR; TCRdb keeps only in-frame clonotypes and omits some of them. The sample lists approximately 85,000 clones, 94% occurring once. This CDR3 spans 16 amino acids. The germline V gene has CDR1 SGDLS and CDR2 YYNGEE. Trimming took 4 bases from V and 6 from J, leaving 20 bases between them. The clonotype originates from a human donor in good health. This rearrangement joins TRBV9 to TRBJ2-1, with TRBD2 as a possible D gene (5 bases). Sequencing was performed on T cells isolated from PBMCs. The CDR3 sequence is CASSNTTGLWGNEQFF. The CDR3 coding sequence is TGTGCCAGCAGCAATACGACCGGACTCTGGGGCAATGAGCAGTTCTTC.